These T cell receptor beta chains were read from a single sample in a study of response to subunit inactivated influenza vaccine. In TCRdb, the RT-PCR reads were re-called with MiXCR into one record per CDR3 protein. Among about 780,000 distinct CDR3 sequences listed, 18% were seen once. The sample consisted of PBMCs from blood, taken around 5 days after vaccination. The receptors originated from a man between 45 and 60 years old who received an inactivated influenza vaccine. Each CDR3 is given with its conserved first and last residue. The D gene is left open where the match is weak. Clone size appears in some rows only: once, few, many, or a class for an expanded clone.

TRBV5-5,TRBJ2-1,-,TRBD2,CASSVSLAGSLDEQFF,TGTGCCAGCAGCGTGTCACTAGCGGGAAGCCTTGATGAGCAGTTCTTC
TRBV5-5,TRBJ1-1,-,-,CASSLISGLNTEAFF,TGTGCCAGCAGCTTGATATCAGGGCTGAACACTGAAGCTTTCTTT
TRBV9,TRBJ2-5,-,-,CASSVVPEETQYF,TGTGCCAGCAGCGTAGTGCCCGAAGAGACCCAGTACTTC
TRBV6-1,TRBJ2-1,-,TRBD2,CASCSGEVNEQFF,TGTGCCAGCTGTAGCGGGGAGGTAAATGAGCAGTTCTTC
TRBV12-3/TRBV12-4,TRBJ2-1,-,-,CASSSGVGGPYNEQFF,TGTGCCAGCAGTTCGGGGGTTGGGGGGCCCTACAATGAGCAGTTCTTC
TRBV6-5,TRBJ2-1,few,TRBD2,CASSYNPPGGGYNEQFF,TGTGCCAGCAGTTACAACCCCCCGGGGGGGGGATACAATGAGCAGTTCTTC
TRBV5-6,TRBJ2-7,-,-,CASSFSYSYEQYF,TGTGCCAGCAGCTTTTCGTATTCCTACGAGCAGTACTTC
TRBV5-1,TRBJ1-4,few,-,CASSWTIREANEKLFF,TGCGCCAGCAGCTGGACCATAAGGGAAGCTAATGAAAAACTGTTTTTT
TRBV4-3,TRBJ2-3,-,-,CASSQDDRSTDTQYF,TGCGCCAGCAGCCAAGATGACAGAAGCACAGATACGCAGTATTTT
TRBV12-3/TRBV12-4,TRBJ2-1,few,-,CASSFQSGNRNEQFF,TGTGCCAGCAGTTTTCAATCAGGGAATCGCAATGAGCAGTTCTTC
TRBV10-3,TRBJ1-5,few,TRBD1,CAIRQGRDQPQHF,TGTGCCATCAGACAGGGGCGAGATCAGCCCCAGCATTTT
TRBV5-1,TRBJ2-7,few,-,CASSFSVRTGPYEQYF,TGCGCCAGCAGCTTCTCCGTCAGGACGGGCCCCTACGAGCAGTACTTC
TRBV29-1,TRBJ2-7,few,TRBD2,CSVASGRPAYEQYF,TGCAGCGTTGCGAGCGGGAGGCCGGCCTACGAGCAGTACTTC
TRBV10-1,TRBJ2-3,many,TRBD2,CASSEIRLAGTDTQYF,TGCGCCAGCAGTGAGATTCGACTAGCGGGGACAGATACGCAGTATTTT
TRBV7-2,TRBJ1-5,-,-,CASSLGQAGNQPQHF,TGTGCCAGCAGCTTAGGGCAGGCAGGCAATCAGCCCCAGCATTTT
TRBV12-3/TRBV12-4,TRBJ2-7,-,-,CASSPRGLVNEQYF,TGTGCCAGCAGCCCTAGGGGACTCGTTAACGAGCAGTACTTC
TRBV27,TRBJ2-1,few,TRBD2,CASSTMTSGANEQFF,TGTGCCAGCAGCACCATGACTAGCGGGGCCAATGAGCAGTTCTTC
TRBV4-3,TRBJ2-7,-,TRBD1,CASSQDGTGRYEQYF,TGCGCCAGCAGCCAAGATGGGACAGGGCGTTACGAGCAGTACTTC
TRBV28,TRBJ2-7,few,-,CASRLPRGEQYF,TGTGCCAGCAGACTCCCTCGCGGCGAGCAGTACTTC
TRBV5-6,TRBJ2-3,-,TRBD2,CASSLERGASTDTQYF,TGTGCCAGCAGCTTGGAGCGGGGGGCCAGCACAGATACGCAGTATTTT
TRBV18,TRBJ2-7,-,-,CASSPGTHDYEQYF,TGTGCCAGCTCACCTGGGACACATGACTACGAGCAGTACTTC
TRBV27,TRBJ2-7,many,TRBD1,CASSWGQFYEQYF,TGTGCCAGCAGTTGGGGACAGTTCTACGAGCAGTACTTC
TRBV7-2,TRBJ2-7,few,TRBD1,CASSLQGANEQYF,TGTGCCAGCAGCTTGCAGGGGGCTAACGAGCAGTACTTC
TRBV20-1,TRBJ2-7,-,TRBD2,CSAHTSGIPYEQYF,TGCAGTGCGCATACTAGCGGGATTCCCTACGAGCAGTACTTC
TRBV20-1,TRBJ2-7,-,-,CSARDRSEQGYEQYF,TGCAGTGCTAGAGATCGGTCGGAACAGGGCTACGAGCAGTACTTC
TRBV5-8,TRBJ2-3,-,TRBD2,CASSEGLAGADTQYF,TGTGCCAGCAGCGAGGGACTAGCGGGGGCAGATACGCAGTATTTT
TRBV12-3/TRBV12-4,TRBJ2-1,-,-,CASRSAGHSYNEQFF,TGTGCCAGCAGGTCAGCGGGCCACTCCTACAATGAGCAGTTCTTC
TRBV18,TRBJ1-2,few,-,CASSPNGEGYTF,TGTGCCAGCTCACCCAACGGGGAGGGCTACACCTTC
TRBV20-1,TRBJ2-7,-,-,CSARDPGHSSYEQYF,TGCAGTGCTAGAGATCCGGGACACAGCTCCTACGAGCAGTACTTC
TRBV10-2,TRBJ1-6,many,-,CASGRHLRKDYNSPLHF,TGCGCCAGCGGACGACACCTAAGGAAGGACTATAATTCACCCCTCCACTTT
TRBV20-1,TRBJ2-1,-,TRBD2,CSATSKAGRAYNEQFF,TGCAGTGCCACGTCGAAAGCCGGGAGGGCCTACAATGAGCAGTTCTTC
TRBV12-3/TRBV12-4,TRBJ2-7,-,-,CASSLEWSGGEQYF,TGTGCCAGCAGTTTGGAGTGGAGTGGGGGCGAGCAGTACTTC
TRBV4-1,TRBJ2-3,once,TRBD2,CASSQDPGTSGPDTQYF,TGCGCCAGCAGCCAAGACCCCGGGACTAGCGGACCAGATACGCAGTATTTT
TRBV29-1,TRBJ2-7,few,-,CSVASGTGSSYEQYF,TGCAGCGTTGCCTCCGGGACTGGGAGCTCCTACGAGCAGTACTTC
TRBV7-2,TRBJ2-7,-,TRBD1,CASSHGQGVDEQYF,TGTGCCAGCAGCCACGGACAGGGGGTTGACGAGCAGTACTTC
TRBV20-1,TRBJ2-5,-,TRBD1,CSANPGTGRETQYF,TGCAGTGCCAACCCCGGGACAGGAAGGGAGACCCAGTACTTC
TRBV4-2,TRBJ1-1,-,-,CASSQGADPEAFF,TGTGCCAGCAGCCAAGGGGCGGACCCTGAAGCTTTCTTT
TRBV20-1,TRBJ1-2,-,TRBD1,CSASGTGYGYTF,TGCAGTGCTAGTGGGACAGGATATGGCTACACCTTC